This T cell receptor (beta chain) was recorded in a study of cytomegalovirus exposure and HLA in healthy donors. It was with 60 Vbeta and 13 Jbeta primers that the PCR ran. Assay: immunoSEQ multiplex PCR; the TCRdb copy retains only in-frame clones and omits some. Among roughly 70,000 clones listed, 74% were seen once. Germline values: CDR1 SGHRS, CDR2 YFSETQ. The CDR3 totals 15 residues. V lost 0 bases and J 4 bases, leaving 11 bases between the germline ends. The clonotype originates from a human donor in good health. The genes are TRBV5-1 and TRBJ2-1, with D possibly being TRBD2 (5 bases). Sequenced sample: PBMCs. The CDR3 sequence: CASSLAGLPYNEQFF. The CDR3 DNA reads TGCGCCAGCAGCTTGGCCGGACTGCCTTACAATGAGCAGTTCTTC. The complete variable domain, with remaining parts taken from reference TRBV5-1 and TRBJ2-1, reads KAGVTQTPRYLIKTRGQQVTLSCSPISGHRSVSWYQQTPGQGLQFLFEYFSETQRNKGNFPGRFSGRQFSNSRSEMNVSTLELGDSALYLCASSLAGLPYNEQFFGPGTRLTVL.